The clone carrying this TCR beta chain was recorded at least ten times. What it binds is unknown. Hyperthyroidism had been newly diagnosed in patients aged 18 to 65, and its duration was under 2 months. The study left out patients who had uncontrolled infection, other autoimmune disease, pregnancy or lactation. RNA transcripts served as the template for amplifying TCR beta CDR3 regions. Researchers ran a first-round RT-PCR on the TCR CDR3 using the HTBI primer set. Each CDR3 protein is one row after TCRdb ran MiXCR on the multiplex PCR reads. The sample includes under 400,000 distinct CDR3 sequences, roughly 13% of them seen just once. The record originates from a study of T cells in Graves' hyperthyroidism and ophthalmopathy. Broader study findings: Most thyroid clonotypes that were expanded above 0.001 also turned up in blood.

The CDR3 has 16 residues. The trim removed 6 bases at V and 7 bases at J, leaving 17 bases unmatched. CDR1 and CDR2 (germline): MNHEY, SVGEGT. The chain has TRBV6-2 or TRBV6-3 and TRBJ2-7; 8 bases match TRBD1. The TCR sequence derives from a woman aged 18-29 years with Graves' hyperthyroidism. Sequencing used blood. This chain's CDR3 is CASSPQGVNIRVEQYF. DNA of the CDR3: TGTGCCAGCAGCCCACAGGGGGTTAATATTCGTGTTGAGCAGTACTTC.